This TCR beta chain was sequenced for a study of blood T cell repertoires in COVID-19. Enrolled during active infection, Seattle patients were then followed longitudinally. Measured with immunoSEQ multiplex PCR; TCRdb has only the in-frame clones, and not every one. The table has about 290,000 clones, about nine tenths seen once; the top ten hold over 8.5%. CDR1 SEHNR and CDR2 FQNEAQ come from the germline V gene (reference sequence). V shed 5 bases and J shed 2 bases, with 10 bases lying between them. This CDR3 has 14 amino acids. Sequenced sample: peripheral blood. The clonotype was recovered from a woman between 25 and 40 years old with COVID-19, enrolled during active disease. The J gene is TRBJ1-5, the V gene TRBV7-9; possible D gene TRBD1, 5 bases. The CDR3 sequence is CASSASGGNQPQHF. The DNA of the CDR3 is TGTGCCAGCAGCGCCTCGGGGGGCAATCAGCCCCAGCATTTT. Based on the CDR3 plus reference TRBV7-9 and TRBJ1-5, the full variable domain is DTGVSQNPRHKITKRGQNVTFRCDPISEHNRLYWYRQTLGQGPEFLTYFQNEAQLEKSRLLSDRFSAERPKGSFSTLEIQRTEQGDSAMYLCASSASGGNQPQHFGDGTRLSIL.